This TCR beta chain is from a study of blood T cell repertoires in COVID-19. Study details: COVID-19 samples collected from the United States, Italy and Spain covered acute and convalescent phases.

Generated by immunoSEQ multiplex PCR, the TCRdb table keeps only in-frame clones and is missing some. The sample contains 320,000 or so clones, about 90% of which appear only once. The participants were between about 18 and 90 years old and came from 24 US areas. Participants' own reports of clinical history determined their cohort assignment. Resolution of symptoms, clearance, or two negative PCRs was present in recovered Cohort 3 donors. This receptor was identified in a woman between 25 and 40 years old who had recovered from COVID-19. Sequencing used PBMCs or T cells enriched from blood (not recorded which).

DNA of the CDR3: TGCGCCAGCAGTGAGCTCCGGAACACTGAAGCTTTCTTT. Its translation: CASSELRNTEAFF. J is TRBJ1-1 and V is TRBV10-1; D gene unclear. CDR1 is WNHNN, CDR2 SYGVQD, per germline (reference sequence). There are 13 residues in the CDR3. V was clipped by 2 bases and J by 1 base, with 5 bases between them.